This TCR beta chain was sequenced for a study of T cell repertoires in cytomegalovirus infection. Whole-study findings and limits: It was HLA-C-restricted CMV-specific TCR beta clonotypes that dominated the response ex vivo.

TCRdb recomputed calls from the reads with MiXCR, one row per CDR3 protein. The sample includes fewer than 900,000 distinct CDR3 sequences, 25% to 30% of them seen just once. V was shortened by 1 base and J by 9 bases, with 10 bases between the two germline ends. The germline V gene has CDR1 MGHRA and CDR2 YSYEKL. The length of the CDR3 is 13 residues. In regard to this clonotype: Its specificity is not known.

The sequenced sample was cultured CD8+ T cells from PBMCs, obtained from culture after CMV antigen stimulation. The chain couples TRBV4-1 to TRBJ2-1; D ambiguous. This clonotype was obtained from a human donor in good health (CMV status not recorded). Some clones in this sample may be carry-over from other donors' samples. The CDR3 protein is CASSQVATREQFF. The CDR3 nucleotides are TGCGCCAGCAGCCAAGTGGCGACGCGTGAGCAGTTCTTC.